One sample yielded the 10 T cell receptor beta chains listed below, sequenced in a study of blood T cell repertoires in COVID-19. Assay used: immunoSEQ multiplex PCR; TCRdb lists only in-frame clones, some missing. The data show about 120,000 clones, more than 70% seen once. Sequencing used peripheral blood. These receptors originate from a woman of 80 years or more with acute or convalescent COVID-19.

This clone has just a few counts. V and J are TRBV7-9 and TRBJ2-1, with TRBD2 identical over 12 bases. This CDR3 contains 17 residues. The germline V gene has CDR1 SEHNR and CDR2 FQNEAQ (reference sequence). Trimming cost V 1 base and J 7 bases; bases outside gene matches: 8. The CDR3 sequence is CASSLVWVTSGRNEQFF. CDR3 nucleotide sequence: TGTGCCAGCAGCTTAGTGTGGGTAACTAGCGGGAGGAATGAGCAGTTCTTC.

The rearrangement links TRBV11-2 to TRBJ1-1; D remains unclear. The CDR3 runs 15 residues. Looked up from germline, CDR1 is SGHAT and CDR2 is FQNNGV. V shed 0 bases and J shed 2 bases, with 10 bases lying between them. CDR3 nucleotide sequence: TGTGCCAGCAGCTTAGAACCTTCGGGTAACACTGAAGCTTTCTTT. Residues: CASSLEPSGNTEAFF.

This chain joins TRBV6-2 or TRBV6-3 and TRBJ2-7, with 7 bases aligning to TRBD1. Losses at the gene ends were 2 bases for V and 6 bases for J; bases not matched to a gene: 7. Germline CDR1 reads MNHEY; CDR2 reads SVGEGT. This CDR3 has 14 residues. The CDR3 DNA reads as TGTGCCAGCAGTTACCGTCTAGGGGGCGGCGAGCAGTACTTC. It translates to CASSYRLGGGEQYF.

CDR3 DNA sequence: TGTGCCAGCAGTGAATACAGGGGGCGATCACCCCTCCACTTT. Translated, it gives CASSEYRGRSPLHF. The V and J genes are TRBV6-1 and TRBJ1-6; 9 nucleotides match TRBD1. The V and J ends lost 2 bases and 10 bases, in that order; junction bases with no gene match: 3. There are 14 residues in the CDR3. Germline V gene sequence: CDR1 MNHNS, CDR2 SASEGT.

The V gene is TRBV4-2, the J gene TRBJ2-5, with 10 bases fitting TRBD2. With 0 bases clipped from V and 4 bases from J, the junction kept 2 bases outside the gene matches. Germline CDR1 LGHNA, CDR2 YNFKEQ. This CDR3 is built from 15 residues. CDR3 bases: TGTGCCAGCAGCCAAGACGGGACTAGCGCAGAGACCCAGTACTTC. It yields the protein CASSQDGTSAETQYF.

This sequence joins TRBV10-3 and TRBJ1-2; TRBD1 is a possible D gene (6 bases). This CDR3 is 13 amino acids long. V shed 0 bases and J shed 6 bases, with 8 bases lying between them. Per the germline V gene, CDR1 is ENHRY and CDR2 is SYGVKD. The CDR3 DNA reads as TGTGCCATCAGTGAGTCTACAGGGAATGGCTACACCTTC. Its translation is CAISESTGNGYTF.

This clone was detected only once. This sequence joins TRBV2 and TRBJ2-3; D is possibly TRBD2 (5 bases). This CDR3 comprises 14 residues. Trimming shortened V by 7 bases and J by 7 bases, and 18 bases separated the two germline ends. Germline V CDR1 and CDR2: SNHLY, FYNNEI. CDR3 DNA: TGTGCCAGCAAGAGGACTCCCTCAGCAAATACGCAGTATTTT. As protein: CASKRTPSANTQYF. The variable domain in full, completed from reference TRBV2 and TRBJ2-3, reads EPEVTQTPSHQVTQMGQEVILRCVPISNHLYFYWYRQILGQKVEFLVSFYNNEISEKSEIFDDQFSVERPDGSNFTLKIRSTKLEDSAMYFCASKRTPSANTQYFGPGTRLTVL.

This chain joins TRBV6-2 or TRBV6-3 and TRBJ1-4; 7 positions agree with TRBD1. After removal of 6 bases from V and 3 bases from J, the junction contained 13 bases not matched to a gene. In germline, CDR1 is MNHEY, CDR2 SVGEGT. This CDR3 is 17 amino acids long. CDR3: CASSPRRPDRANEKLFF. CDR3 DNA: TGTGCCAGCAGCCCGCGGCGCCCCGACAGGGCTAATGAAAAACTGTTTTTT.

This chain joins TRBV28 and TRBJ1-3, with 8 bases fitting TRBD1. The germline gives CDR1 MDHEN, CDR2 SYDVKM. The J segment lost 4 bases and the V segment lost 6 bases, leaving 5 bases of the junction unmatched. This CDR3 has 14 residues. This CDR3 reads CASRHGQGGNTIYF. CDR3 bases: TGTGCCAGCAGGCACGGACAGGGCGGAAACACCATATATTTT.

The V gene is TRBV1, the J gene TRBJ2-7; the table's D call of TRBD2 was not tested on the DNA. TRBV1 is a listed pseudogene. The CDR3 has 16 residues. The CDR3 DNA is TGCACCAGCAGCCAAGTTAGGAGGCGGGGCTCCTACGAGCAGTACTTC. As protein: CTSSQVRRRGSYEQYF.